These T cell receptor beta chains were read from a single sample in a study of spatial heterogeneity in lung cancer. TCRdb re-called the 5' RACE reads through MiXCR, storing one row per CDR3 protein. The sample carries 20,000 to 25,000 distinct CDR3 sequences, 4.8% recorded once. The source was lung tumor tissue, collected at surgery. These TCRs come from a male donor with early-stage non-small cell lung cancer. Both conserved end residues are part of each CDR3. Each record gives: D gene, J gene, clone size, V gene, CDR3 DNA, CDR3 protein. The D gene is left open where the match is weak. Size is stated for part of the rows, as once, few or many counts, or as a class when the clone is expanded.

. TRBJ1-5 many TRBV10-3 TGTGCCATCAGTGAAGGAGGGACGCCCCAGCATTTT CAISEGGTPQHF
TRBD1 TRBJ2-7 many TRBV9 TGTGCCAGCAGCGTAGCTGAGACAGGGGACGAGCAGTACTTC CASSVAETGDEQYF
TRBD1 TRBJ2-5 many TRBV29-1 TGCAGCGTTCTGACAGGGATGGAGACCCAGTACTTC CSVLTGMETQYF
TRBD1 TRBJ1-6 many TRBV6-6 TGTGCCACTGGGACAGGGGTTTCACCCCTCCACTTT CATGTGVSPLHF
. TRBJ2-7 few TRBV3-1 TGTGCCAGCAGCCCCTATGGGAGTTACGAGCAGTACTTC CASSPYGSYEQYF
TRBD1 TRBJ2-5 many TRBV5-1 TGCGCCAGTAGTTCCGGGACAGCGTTCGGTTTTCAAGAGACCCAGTACTTC CASSSGTAFGFQETQYF
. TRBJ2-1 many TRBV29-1 TGCAGCGTTGGGCGGTTGTACAATGAGCAGTTCTTC CSVGRLYNEQFF
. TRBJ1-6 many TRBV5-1 TGCGCCAGCAGCTTGGTGTCAGAACGTAATTCACCCCTCCACTTT CASSLVSERNSPLHF
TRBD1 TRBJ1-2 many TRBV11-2 TGTGCCAGCAGCTCCGGGACAGCCCACTTCTATGGCTACACCTTC CASSSGTAHFYGYTF
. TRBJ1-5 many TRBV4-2 TGTGCCAGCAGCCAAGTATGGGAACACGTGGATCAGCCCCAGCATTTT CASSQVWEHVDQPQHF
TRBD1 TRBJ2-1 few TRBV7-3 TGTGCCAGCAGCATGCACAGGGGGGTCGTCAATGAGCAGTTCTTC CASSMHRGVVNEQFF
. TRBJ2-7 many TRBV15 TGTGCCACCAGCAGAGATCAAGGACCCGGGAACGAGCAGTACTTC CATSRDQGPGNEQYF
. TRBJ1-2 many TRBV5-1 TGCGCCAGCAGCTTGGCATCCAGGATATATGGCTACACCTTC CASSLASRIYGYTF
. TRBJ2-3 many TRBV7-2 TGTGCCAGCACCTTAGGGGAGCTAAGTGTCTCAGATACGCAGTATTTT CASTLGELSVSDTQYF
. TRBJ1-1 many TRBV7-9 TGTGCCAGCAGCTCGACCTCCCAAGGGTACACTGAAGCTTTCTTT CASSSTSQGYTEAFF
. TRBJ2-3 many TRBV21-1 TGTGCCAGCAGCAAAGGAATACGGGAGGGACTAACCACAGATACGCAGTATTTT CASSKGIREGLTTDTQYF
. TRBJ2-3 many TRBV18 TGTGCCAGCTCACACATGGAATCTCTGGATACGCAGTATTTT CASSHMESLDTQYF
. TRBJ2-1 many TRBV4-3 TGCGCCAGCAGCCAAGATAACGGGATTAATGAGCAGTTCTTC CASSQDNGINEQFF
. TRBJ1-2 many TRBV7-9 TGTGCCAGCAGCCCAGGGACTGGCTACACCTTC CASSPGTGYTF
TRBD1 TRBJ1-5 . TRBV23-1 TGCGCCAGCAGTCCAAACAGGACAGGAGAGAATCAGCCCCAGCATTTT CASSPNRTGENQPQHF
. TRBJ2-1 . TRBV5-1 TGCGCCAGCAGCTTGGCCCAGGGAGCCACCACTTACAATGAGCAGTTCTTC CASSLAQGATTYNEQFF
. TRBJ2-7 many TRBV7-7 TGTGCTAGCAGCCGCGAGGCGGGGTTAGGCGAGCAGTACTTC CASSREAGLGEQYF
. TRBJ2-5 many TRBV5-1 TGCGCCAGCAGCACAGGGACCTCACTCTTCCAAGAGACCCAGTACTTC CASSTGTSLFQETQYF
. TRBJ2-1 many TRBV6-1 TGTGCCAGCAGTGAACGGGTCGGGAGCTCCTACAATGAGCAGTTCTTC CASSERVGSSYNEQFF
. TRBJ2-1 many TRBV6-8 TGTGCCAGCACCCTACACCCCGGGATAGGGAATGAGCAGTTCTTC CASTLHPGIGNEQFF
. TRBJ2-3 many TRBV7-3 TGTGCCAGCAGCCCCTCGACTAGCACAGATACGCAGTATTTT CASSPSTSTDTQYF
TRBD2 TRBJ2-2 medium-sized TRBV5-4 TGTGCCAGCAGCTCCCCTAGCGGCTCGAACACCGGGGAGCTGTTTTTT CASSSPSGSNTGELFF
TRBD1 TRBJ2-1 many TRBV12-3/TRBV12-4 TGTGCCAGCAGTTCCACAGGGACAGTTGGTGAGCAGTTCTTC CASSSTGTVGEQFF
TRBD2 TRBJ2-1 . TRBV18 TGTGCCAGCTCACCACCGGCCGGAGAGCTAGCGGGAGTCACCCCCCCCCTCAAGTGGCAGTTCTTC CASSPPAGELAGVTPPLKWQFF